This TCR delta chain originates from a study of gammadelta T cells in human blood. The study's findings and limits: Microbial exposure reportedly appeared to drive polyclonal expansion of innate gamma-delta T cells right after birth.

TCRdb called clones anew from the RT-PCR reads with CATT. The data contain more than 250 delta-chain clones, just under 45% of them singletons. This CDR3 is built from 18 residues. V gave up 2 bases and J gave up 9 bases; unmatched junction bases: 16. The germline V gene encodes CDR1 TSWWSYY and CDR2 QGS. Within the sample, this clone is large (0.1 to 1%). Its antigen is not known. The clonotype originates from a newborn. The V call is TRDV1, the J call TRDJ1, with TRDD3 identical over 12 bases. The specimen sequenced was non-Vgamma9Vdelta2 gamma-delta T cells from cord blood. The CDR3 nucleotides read TGTGCTCTTGGGGAAAACCGTGGCGTCCCGTACTGGGGGATACAACTCATCTTT. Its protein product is CALGENRGVPYWGIQLIF.